These 17 T cell receptor beta chains share one sample of origin, sequenced in a study of response to subunit inactivated influenza vaccine. In TCRdb, the RT-PCR reads were re-called with MiXCR into one record per CDR3 protein. Among more than 700,000 distinct CDR3 sequences listed, around 21% were seen once. The material was PBMCs from blood, obtained around 5 days after vaccination. These receptors all stem from a man aged 50 to 60 who received an inactivated influenza vaccine.

The chain couples TRBV29-1 to TRBJ2-1; 10 nucleotides agree with TRBD2. There are 15 residues in the CDR3. Germline values: CDR1 SQVTM, CDR2 ANQGSEA. V was pared by 3 bases and J by 6 bases, with 8 bases of the junction left unmatched. CDR3 DNA: TGCAGCGTTGAGGGGCCAGCGGGAGGGCGCAATGAGCAGTTCTTC. Amino acids: CSVEGPAGGRNEQFF.

In its sample, this clonotype was seen many times. This chain joins TRBV7-2 and TRBJ2-7, with D perhaps matching TRBD1 (5 bases). The CDR3 runs to 13 residues. Germline V gene data show CDR1 as SGHTA and CDR2 as FQGNSA. Trimming left V 4 bases short and J 3 bases short, with 10 bases between. The CDR3 here is CASSSSGFYEQYF. The CDR3 DNA follows: TGTGCCAGCAGCTCCTCAGGGTTCTACGAGCAGTACTTC.

The chain couples TRBV6-2 or TRBV6-3 to TRBJ2-1, with 7 bases identical to TRBD2. Per germline, CDR1 MNHEY and CDR2 SVGEGT. With 7 bases clipped from V and 5 bases from J, the junction kept 8 bases outside the gene matches. The CDR3 length is 14 residues. CDR3: CASNLQGLNNEQFF. CDR3 in DNA: TGTGCCAGCAACTTGCAGGGACTAAACAATGAGCAGTTCTTC.

The rearrangement joins TRBV4-1 to TRBJ2-7; D is possibly TRBD2 (6 bases). This CDR3 has 15 residues. Trimming removed 2 bases at V and 2 bases at J, with 13 bases between. Germline V CDR1 and CDR2: MGHRA, YSYEKL. The CDR3 bases are TGCGCCAGCAGCCAAACTCAGGGAGGAGCCTACGAGCAGTACTTC. Protein: CASSQTQGGAYEQYF.

This clonotype was detected only a few times. The genes are TRBV12-3 or TRBV12-4 and TRBJ2-1; a possible D gene is TRBD2 (6 bases). This CDR3 has 13 residues. Trimming took 8 bases from V and 8 from J, leaving 16 bases between them. As DNA, the CDR3 is TGTGCCAGCTTCCCCTGGGGGGAGGATGAGCAGTTCTTC. This sequence encodes CASFPWGEDEQFF.

This clonotype has more than one count but fewer than ten. The gene calls are TRBV7-9 and TRBJ2-1; 11 nucleotides align to TRBD2. Germline V gene lookup returns CDR1 SEHNR and CDR2 FQNEAQ (reference sequence). The CDR3 runs to 15 residues. J was trimmed by 6 bases and V by 5 bases; bases with no gene match: 6. The CDR3 sequence: CASSPPGLAGNEQFF. DNA of the CDR3: TGTGCCAGCAGCCCACCAGGACTAGCGGGCAATGAGCAGTTCTTC.

The chain carries TRBV24-1 and TRBJ1-2; D unresolved. The CDR3 is made up of 13 amino acids. Trimming cost V 3 bases and J 4 bases, with 8 bases left between them. Germline V gives CDR1 KGHDR, CDR2 SFDVKD. CDR3 in amino acids: CATSDATSYGYTF. CDR3 DNA sequence: TGTGCCACCAGTGATGCCACGAGCTATGGCTACACCTTC.

V gene TRBV6-1 combines with J gene TRBJ1-2; maybe TRBD1 (6 bases). The CDR3 has 15 amino acids. The V end was cut by 6 bases, the J end by 2 bases, with 16 bases between. The V gene's germline CDR1 is MNHNS and CDR2 SASEGT. The CDR3 bases are TGTGCCAGCAGCCTTACCGGACAGTCGAACTATGGCTACACCTTC. This sequence encodes CASSLTGQSNYGYTF.

This clonotype was found a few times. The rearrangement joins TRBV7-2 to TRBJ1-5; TRBD1 is a possible D gene (5 bases). Looked up from germline, CDR1 is SGHTA and CDR2 is FQGNSA. This CDR3 spans 16 amino acids. The V end lost 0 bases, the J end lost 3 bases, and 12 bases lay between the germline ends. The CDR3 is CASSLAGVGVNQPQHF. DNA for the CDR3: TGTGCCAGCAGCTTAGCAGGGGTTGGCGTCAATCAGCCCCAGCATTTT.

The chain is built from TRBV30 and TRBJ2-7; possibly TRBD1 for D (6 bases). The germline V gene has CDR1 GTSNPN and CDR2 SVGIG (reference sequence). V was cut by 4 bases and J by 6 bases, with 19 bases left in between. The CDR3 runs to 14 residues. CDR3 sequence (DNA): TGTGCCTGGAAAGGCGGCCAGGGGAGTACCGAGCAGTACTTC. This sequence encodes CAWKGGQGSTEQYF.

This clonotype was counted between two and nine times. The chain carries TRBV9 and TRBJ2-1, with TRBD2 matching 7 bases. The CDR3 has 13 amino acids. The V and J ends lost 3 bases and 7 bases, in that order; junction bases with no gene match: 4. Germline values: CDR1 SGDLS, CDR2 YYNGEE. The CDR3 reads CASSGGSGNEQFF. CDR3 nucleotides: TGTGCCAGCAGCGGGGGTAGCGGGAATGAGCAGTTCTTC.

The J gene is TRBJ1-1, the V gene TRBV6-6, with no clear D. Germline loops: CDR1 MNHNY, CDR2 SVGAGI (reference sequence). The CDR3 contains 13 residues. Trimming stripped 7 bases from V and 0 bases from J, with 9 bases between. The CDR3: CASNLNVNTEAFF. The CDR3 coding sequence is TGTGCCAGCAACCTAAATGTGAACACTGAAGCTTTCTTT.

This sequence joins TRBV7-3 and TRBJ2-1; 8 nucleotides line up with TRBD1. V lost 2 bases and J lost 4; bases outside the gene matches: 4. Germline V gene sequence: CDR1 SGHTA, CDR2 FQGTGA. The CDR3 consists of 15 residues. The CDR3 DNA is TGTGCCAGCAGCTTACAGGGGGCGTTTTACAATGAGCAGTTCTTC. This translates into CASSLQGAFYNEQFF.

This clonotype turned up a few times. The V gene is TRBV3-1, the J gene TRBJ2-1; 7 bases line up with TRBD2. This CDR3 has 15 amino acids. J was trimmed by 9 bases and V by 3 bases; bases with no gene match: 11. The V gene's germline CDR1 is LGHDT and CDR2 YNNKEL (reference sequence). Here the CDR3 reads CASSQPRLAAVEQFF. CDR3 coding DNA: TGTGCCAGCAGCCAGCCGCGGCTAGCGGCCGTTGAGCAGTTCTTC.

The gene calls are TRBV4-3 and TRBJ1-5, with D possibly TRBD1 on 6 matching bases. V was cut by 4 bases and J by 3 bases, with 13 bases left in between. The CDR3 spans 15 residues. Germline assignment: CDR1 LGHNA and CDR2 YSLEER. The CDR3: CASSLSHRDNQPQHF. As DNA, the CDR3 is TGCGCCAGCAGCCTTAGCCACAGGGACAATCAGCCCCAGCATTTT.

This clonotype was found a few times. The V and J genes are TRBV7-9 and TRBJ2-5, with TRBD2 as a possible D gene (6 bases). The germline CDR1 and CDR2 sequences are SEHNR and FQNEAQ (reference sequence). The CDR3 consists of 14 residues. Trimming left V 5 bases short and J 2 bases short, with 12 bases between. CDR3 DNA sequence: TGTGCCAGCAGCCAACTAGCCCCACAAGAGACCCAGTACTTC. This encodes CASSQLAPQETQYF.

This chain connects TRBV10-3 to TRBJ2-5; 8 bases align to TRBD2. Germline-derived CDR1 and CDR2 are ENHRY and SYGVKD. Trimming removed 10 bases from V and 3 bases from J; junction bases left unmatched: 4. This CDR3 region has 12 residues. As DNA, the CDR3 is TGTGCCACCTCACTAGCGGAAGAGACCCAGTACTTC. Translation gives CATSLAEETQYF.